The source of this T cell receptor (beta chain) is a study of technical replicates of blood from a few donors. Sequencing used immunoSEQ multiplex PCR; TCRdb keeps in-frame clones, though not all of them. The table includes more than 65,000 clones, about 94% detected once. Losses at the gene ends were 3 bases for V and 1 base for J; bases not matched to a gene: 4. CDR3 length: 16 amino acids. Germline lookup yields CDR1 SNHLY and CDR2 FYNNEI. This clone was observed once. The rearrangement links TRBV2 to TRBJ2-3, with TRBD2 matching 10 bases. The TCR comes from a human donor in good health. The sequenced material came from T cells isolated from PBMCs. CDR3 sequence reads: CASSDTSGAGTDTQYF. The CDR3 region has the DNA TGTGCCAGCAGTGACACTAGCGGGGCGGGCACAGATACGCAGTATTTT.